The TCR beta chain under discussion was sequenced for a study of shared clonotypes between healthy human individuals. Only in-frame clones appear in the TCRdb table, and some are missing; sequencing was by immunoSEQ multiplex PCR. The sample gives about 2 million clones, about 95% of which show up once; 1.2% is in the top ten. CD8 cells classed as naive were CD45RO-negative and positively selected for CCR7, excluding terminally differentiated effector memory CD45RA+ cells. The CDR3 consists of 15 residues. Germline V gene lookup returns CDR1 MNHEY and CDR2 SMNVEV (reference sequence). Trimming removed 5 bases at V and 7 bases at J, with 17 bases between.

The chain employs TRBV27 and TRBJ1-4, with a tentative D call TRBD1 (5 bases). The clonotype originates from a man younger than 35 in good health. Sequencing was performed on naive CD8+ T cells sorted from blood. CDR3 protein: CASSPQTERGEKLFF. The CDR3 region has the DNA TGTGCCAGCAGTCCCCAGACAGAGAGGGGTGAAAAACTGTTTTTT.